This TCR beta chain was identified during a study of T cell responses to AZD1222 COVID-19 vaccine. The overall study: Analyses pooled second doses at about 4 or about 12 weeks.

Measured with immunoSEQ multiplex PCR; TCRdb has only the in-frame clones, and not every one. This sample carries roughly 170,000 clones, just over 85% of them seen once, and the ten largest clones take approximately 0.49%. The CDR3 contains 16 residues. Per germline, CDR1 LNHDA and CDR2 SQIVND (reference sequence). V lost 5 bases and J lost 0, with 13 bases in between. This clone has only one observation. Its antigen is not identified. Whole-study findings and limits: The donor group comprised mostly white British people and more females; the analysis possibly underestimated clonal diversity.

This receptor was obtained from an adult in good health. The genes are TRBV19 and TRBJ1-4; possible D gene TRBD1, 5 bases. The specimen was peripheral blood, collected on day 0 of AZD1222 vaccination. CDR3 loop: CASSPRGRATNEKLFF. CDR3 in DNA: TGTGCCAGTAGTCCCCGGGGCCGAGCAACTAATGAAAAACTGTTTTTT.